This paragraph covers one T cell receptor (beta chain) sequence. The record originates from a study of long-term antiretroviral therapy in people with HIV. No fewer than two post-ART and no fewer than one pre-ART PBMC samples existed for each donor. Version v3.0 of the immunoSEQ assay was performed at survey level. Profiling relied on immunoSEQ multiplex PCR, and the TCRdb table lists in-frame clones only, not all of them. The sample consists of around 23,000 clones, roughly 80% of them appearing once. This sequence originates from a man in his thirties or forties with HIV. The starting material was unsorted PBMCs, obtained 2.1 years after starting antiretroviral therapy.

The CDR3: CASSPGTATNTEAFF. For the CDR3, the DNA is TGTGCCAGCAGCCCCGGGACAGCCACAAACACTGAAGCTTTCTTT. The genes are TRBV5-4 and TRBJ1-1; 7 bases fit TRBD1. V trimming: 4 bases; J trimming: 2 bases; junction bases outside the gene matches: 8. Germline loops: CDR1 SGHNT, CDR2 YYREEE (reference sequence). The CDR3 contains 15 residues.